These 10 T cell receptor beta chains were sequenced from one sample in a study of immune evolution from preneoplasia to lung adenocarcinoma. This table comes from immunoSEQ multiplex PCR, and its TCRdb copy is limited to in-frame clones, with some not included. The table lists under 8,500 clones, over 65% of them singletons. Sequenced sample: FFPE adjacent normal lung tissue. These receptors were collected from a person aged 60 to 80 with lung adenocarcinoma.

V gene TRBV9 combines with J gene TRBJ2-1; D gene unclear. Germline values: CDR1 SGDLS, CDR2 YYNGEE. V lost 5 bases to trimming and J lost 0 bases, with 6 bases between them. The CDR3 consists of 13 residues. The CDR3 sequence is CASSHDSYNEQFF. The CDR3 bases are TGTGCCAGCAGTCATGACTCCTACAATGAGCAGTTCTTC.

The chain carries TRBV27 and TRBJ1-1; 9 nucleotides line up with TRBD1. This CDR3 has 16 amino acids. Trimming at V came to 6 bases and at J to 3 bases, leaving 11 bases not matched to a gene. Germline V gene sequence: CDR1 MNHEY, CDR2 SMNVEV (reference sequence). The CDR3 here is CASRLTGGARDTEAFF. The CDR3, as DNA: TGTGCCAGCAGATTAACAGGGGGCGCGCGGGACACTGAAGCTTTCTTT.

This rearrangement joins TRBV29-1 to TRBJ2-3; the D gene is possibly TRBD2 (5 bases). CDR1 is SQVTM and CDR2 is ANQGSEA in the germline V gene. The CDR3 sequence is 15 residues long. Deletions cut 5 bases from V and 0 bases from J, with 15 bases between. The chain's CDR3 is CSVRKSGASTDTQYF. CDR3 nucleotide sequence: TGCAGCGTTAGAAAAAGCGGAGCCAGCACAGATACGCAGTATTTT.

J is TRBJ1-3 and V is TRBV11-2; 7 nucleotides match TRBD1. The CDR3 contains 15 residues. Germline CDR1 is SGHAT and CDR2 is FQNNGV. The J segment lost 8 bases and the V segment lost 3 bases, leaving 10 bases of the junction unmatched. The CDR3: CASSLNSQGTHTIYF. CDR3 DNA: TGTGCCAGCAGCTTGAATTCACAGGGGACCCACACCATATATTTT.

The V and J genes are TRBV28 and TRBJ2-7; D is perhaps TRBD1 (7 bases). Germline CDR1 reads MDHEN; CDR2 reads SYDVKM. The CDR3 is 14 residues long. Trimming stripped 3 bases from V and 2 bases from J, with 11 bases between. CDR3 DNA: TGTGCCAGCAGTTTGGGGGGACAGACCTACGAGCAGTACTTC. The encoded protein is CASSLGGQTYEQYF.

This chain connects TRBV7-6 to TRBJ2-3; TRBD2 aligns across 8 bases. The CDR3 covers 16 residues. Germline V gives CDR1 SGHVS, CDR2 FNYEAQ. V trimming: 1 base; J trimming: 4 bases; junction bases outside the gene matches: 7. CDR3 bases: TGTGCCAGCAGCTTAGTAGGTAGCGGGAAGCCAGATACGCAGTATTTT. Translated: CASSLVGSGKPDTQYF.

V usage is TRBV9 and J usage is TRBJ2-5, with 10 bases matching TRBD1. CDR1 and CDR2 from the germline V gene are SGDLS and YYNGEE. The J segment lost 4 bases and the V segment lost 4 bases, leaving 4 bases of the junction unmatched. This CDR3 comprises 14 residues. The CDR3 sequence: CASSPRDRGETQYF. The CDR3 nucleotides read TGTGCCAGCAGCCCACGGGACAGGGGAGAGACCCAGTACTTC.

The chain recombines TRBV27 with TRBJ2-2; D is undetermined. V dropped 2 bases and J dropped 8 bases, with 9 bases sitting between them. From germline, CDR1 is MNHEY and CDR2 SMNVEV (reference sequence). CDR3 length: 13 residues. The CDR3 bases are TGTGCCAGCAGTTTAAAGTATCGGGGGGAGCTGTTTTTT. Protein: CASSLKYRGELFF.

This sequence joins TRBV6-5 and TRBJ1-1; D gene uncertain. V lost 7 bases and J lost 1, with 7 bases in between. Per germline, CDR1 MNHEY and CDR2 SVGAGI. The CDR3 spans 12 residues. As DNA, the CDR3 is TGTGCCAGCACTGGTACGAACACTGAAGCTTTCTTT. Protein product: CASTGTNTEAFF.

The chain links TRBV28 to TRBJ1-1, with TRBD1 identical over 10 bases. The CDR3 is 16 residues long. Per germline, CDR1 MDHEN and CDR2 SYDVKM. V lost 1 base to trimming and J lost 6 bases; unmatched junction nucleotides: 8. Here the CDR3 DNA reads TGTGCCAGCAGTTTATCGAAGACAGGGGGCACTTCTGAAGCTTTCTTT. Translation: CASSLSKTGGTSEAFF.